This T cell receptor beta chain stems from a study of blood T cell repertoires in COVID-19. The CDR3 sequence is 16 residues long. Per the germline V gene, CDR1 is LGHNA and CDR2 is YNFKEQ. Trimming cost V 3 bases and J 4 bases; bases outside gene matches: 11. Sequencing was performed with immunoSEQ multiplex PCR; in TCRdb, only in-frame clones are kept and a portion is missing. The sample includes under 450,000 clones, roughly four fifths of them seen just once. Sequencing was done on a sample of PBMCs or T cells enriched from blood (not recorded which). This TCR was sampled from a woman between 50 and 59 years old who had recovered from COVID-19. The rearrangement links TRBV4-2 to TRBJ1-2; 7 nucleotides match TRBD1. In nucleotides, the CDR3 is TGTGCCAGCAGCCAGGACCCGGGACAGAGGATCTATGGCTACACCTTC. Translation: CASSQDPGQRIYGYTF.